This T cell receptor beta chain comes out of a study of CD4+ T cells in melanoma. Repertoires were generated with immunoSEQ multiplex PCR, while TCRdb's copy carries only in-frame clones and drops some. Of about 55,000 clones in the sample, more than 60% were seen once. Turning to this clone: Its antigen is not known. A read error may produce the germline difference seen at one junction end. Different DNA sequences within this sample yield the same CDR3.

Study-wide points: A reported correlation linked neoantigen-specific CD4+ T cells to CD8+, macrophage and B cell function.

The germline gives CDR1 LGHNA, CDR2 YSLEER. This CDR3 spans 13 amino acids. The V gene is TRBV4-3, the J gene TRBJ1-4; unclear D gene. The sequence came from a human donor with melanoma. The sequenced sample was tumor tissue. CDR3 amino acids: CASSQGRPEKLFF. Here the CDR3 DNA reads TGCGCTAGCAGCCAAGGAAGGCCGGAAAAACTGTTTTTT.